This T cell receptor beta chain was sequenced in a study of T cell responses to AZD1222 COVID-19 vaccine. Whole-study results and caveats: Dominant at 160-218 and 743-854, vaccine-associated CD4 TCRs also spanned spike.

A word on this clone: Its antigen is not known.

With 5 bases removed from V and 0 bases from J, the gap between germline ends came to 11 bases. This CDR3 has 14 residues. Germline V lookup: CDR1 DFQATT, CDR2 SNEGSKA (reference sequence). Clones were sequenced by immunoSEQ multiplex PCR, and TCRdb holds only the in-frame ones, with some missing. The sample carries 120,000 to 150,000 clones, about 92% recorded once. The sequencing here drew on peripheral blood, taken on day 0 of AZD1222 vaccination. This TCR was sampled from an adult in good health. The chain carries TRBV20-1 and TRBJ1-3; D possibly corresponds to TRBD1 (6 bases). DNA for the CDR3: TGCAGTGCTTGTGACAGGACCTCTGGAAACACCATATATTTT. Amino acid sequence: CSACDRTSGNTIYF.